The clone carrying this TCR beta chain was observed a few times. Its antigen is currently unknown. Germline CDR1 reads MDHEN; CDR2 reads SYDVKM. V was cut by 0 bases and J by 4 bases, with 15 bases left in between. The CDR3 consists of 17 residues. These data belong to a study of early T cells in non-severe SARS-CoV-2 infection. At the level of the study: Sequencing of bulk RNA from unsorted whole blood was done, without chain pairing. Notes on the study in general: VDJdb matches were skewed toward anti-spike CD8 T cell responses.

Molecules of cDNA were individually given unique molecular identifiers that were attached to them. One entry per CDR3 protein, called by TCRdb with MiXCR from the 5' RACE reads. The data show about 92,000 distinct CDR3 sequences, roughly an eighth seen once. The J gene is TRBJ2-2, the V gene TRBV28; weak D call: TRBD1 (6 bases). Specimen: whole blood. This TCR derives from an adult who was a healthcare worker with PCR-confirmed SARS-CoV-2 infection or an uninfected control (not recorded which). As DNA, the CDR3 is TGTGCCAGCAGTTTATGGGAACAGGGATGGAGCACCGGGGAGCTGTTTTTT. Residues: CASSLWEQGWSTGELFF.